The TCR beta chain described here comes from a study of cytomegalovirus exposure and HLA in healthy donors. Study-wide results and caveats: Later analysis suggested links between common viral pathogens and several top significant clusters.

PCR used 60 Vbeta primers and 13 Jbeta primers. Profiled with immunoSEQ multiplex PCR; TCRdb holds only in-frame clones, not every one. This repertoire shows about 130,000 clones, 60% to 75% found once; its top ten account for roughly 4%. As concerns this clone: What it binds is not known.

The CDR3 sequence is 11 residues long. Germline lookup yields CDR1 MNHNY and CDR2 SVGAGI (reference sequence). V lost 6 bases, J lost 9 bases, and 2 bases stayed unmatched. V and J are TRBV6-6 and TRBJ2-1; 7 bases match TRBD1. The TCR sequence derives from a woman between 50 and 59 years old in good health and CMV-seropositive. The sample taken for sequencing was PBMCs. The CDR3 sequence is CASSTGVEQFF. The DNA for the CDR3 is TGTGCCAGCAGCACAGGGGTTGAGCAGTTCTTC.